The 15 T cell receptor beta chains reported below all come from one sample, sequenced in a study of cytomegalovirus exposure and HLA in healthy donors. This table comes from immunoSEQ multiplex PCR, and its TCRdb copy is limited to in-frame clones, with some not included. The data hold hundreds of thousands of clones, with about 88% observed a single time. Sequencing was done on a sample of PBMCs. All receptors come from a man between 18 and 35 years old in good health and CMV-seropositive.

This clone has only one observation. The chain is built from TRBV6-1 and TRBJ1-1, with D perhaps TRBD1 (5 bases). V dropped 4 bases and J dropped 11 bases, with 23 bases sitting between them. The CDR3 has 15 amino acids. From germline, CDR1 is MNHNS and CDR2 SASEGT. The CDR3 DNA reads TGTGCCAGCAGTGTGGTAGGGGCGCGGTCAAGTATGGCTTTCTTT. Translated: CASSVVGARSSMAFF.

V is TRBV19 and J is TRBJ1-2; D is uncertain. Deletions cut 6 bases from V and 5 bases from J, with 13 bases between. The CDR3 length is 13 residues. Looked up from germline, CDR1 is LNHDA and CDR2 is SQIVND (reference sequence). CDR3 residues: CASSLYSSYGYTF. As DNA, the CDR3 is TGTGCCAGTAGCCTATACTCGAGTTATGGCTACACCTTC.

The rearrangement joins TRBV28 to TRBJ2-1; TRBD1 matches at 8 bases. CDR1 is MDHEN, CDR2 SYDVKM, per germline. The CDR3 is 14 residues long. The trim removed 3 bases at V and 9 bases at J, leaving 7 bases unmatched. The CDR3 sequence is CASSFWTGSREQFF. CDR3 sequence (DNA): TGTGCCAGCAGTTTCTGGACAGGGAGTCGTGAGCAGTTCTTC.

The chain employs TRBV19 and TRBJ2-2, with 8 bases matching TRBD2. Germline-derived CDR1 and CDR2 are LNHDA and SQIVND (reference sequence). CDR3 length equals 14 residues. The junction had 5 bases not matched to a gene; V was cut back by 5 bases and J by 6 bases. CDR3 coding DNA: TGTGCCAGTAGTTCCGGGACTAGGTCCGGGGAGCTGTTTTTT. This gives the protein CASSSGTRSGELFF.

V is TRBV2 and J is TRBJ2-5; 14 bases line up with TRBD2. Germline V gene data show CDR1 as SNHLY and CDR2 as FYNNEI. The CDR3 contains 14 residues. V dropped 8 bases and J dropped 4; count of bases not matched to a gene: 3. CDR3 nucleotide sequence: TGTGCCAGCCGACTAGCGGGAGGGTCAGAGACCCAGTACTTC. It specifies CASRLAGGSETQYF.

The chain recombines TRBV5-1 with TRBJ1-1; TRBD1 agrees at 8 bases. V lost 2 bases and J lost 1; bases outside the gene matches: 7. CDR3 length: 16 amino acids. Germline lookup yields CDR1 SGHRS and CDR2 YFSETQ. CDR3 in DNA: TGCGCCAGCAGCTTCCGTCCCGGGACAGGGAACACTGAAGCTTTCTTT. Amino acid sequence: CASSFRPGTGNTEAFF.

V gene TRBV7-9 combines with J gene TRBJ2-7; TRBD2 agrees at 14 bases. The CDR3 is made up of 15 amino acids. V lost 5 bases to trimming and J lost 4 bases; unmatched junction nucleotides: 4. Germline V CDR1 and CDR2: SEHNR, FQNEAQ (reference sequence). The CDR3, as DNA: TGTGCCAGCAGCCCCGGGACTAGCGGGAGTTACGAGCAGTACTTC. Translating it yields CASSPGTSGSYEQYF.

The chain combines TRBV6-5 with TRBJ1-2, with no clear D. This CDR3 comprises 13 residues. V was shortened by 4 bases and J by 2 bases, with 8 bases between the two germline ends. Germline loops: CDR1 MNHEY, CDR2 SVGAGI. CDR3 in amino acids: CASSSGPNYGYTF. The DNA for the CDR3 is TGTGCCAGCAGTTCCGGGCCCAACTATGGCTACACCTTC.

The J gene is TRBJ1-1, the V gene TRBV27, with 7 bases lining up with TRBD1. Germline V gives CDR1 MNHEY, CDR2 SMNVEV (reference sequence). Trimming took 3 bases from V and 2 from J; bases not matched to a gene: 6. The length of the CDR3 is 15 residues. The CDR3 nucleotides read TGTGCCAGCAGTTTCACCAACAGGGGCAACACTGAAGCTTTCTTT. Its translation: CASSFTNRGNTEAFF.

V and J are TRBV2 and TRBJ2-7, with 8 bases aligning to TRBD1. This CDR3 comprises 15 residues. Germline CDR1 and CDR2: SNHLY and FYNNEI. The trim removed 6 bases at V and 2 bases at J, leaving 9 bases unmatched. The CDR3 DNA sequence: TGTGCCAGCAGCTTAGAACAGGGGGTCCCCTACGAGCAGTACTTC. Encoded protein: CASSLEQGVPYEQYF.

The chain carries TRBV5-4 and TRBJ1-2, with 7 nucleotides matching TRBD1. The CDR3 covers 13 residues. Germline CDR1 is SGHNT and CDR2 is YYREEE (reference sequence). Trimming cost V 4 bases and J 4 bases; bases outside gene matches: 4. The CDR3 bases are TGTGCCAGCAGCATTCAGGGGGTCTATGGCTACACCTTC. This codes for CASSIQGVYGYTF.

The chain links TRBV28 to TRBJ2-1, with 8 bases identical to TRBD2. Trimming at V came to 4 bases and at J to 5 bases, leaving 7 bases not matched to a gene. CDR1 and CDR2 (germline): MDHEN, SYDVKM. CDR3 length: 15 amino acids. For the CDR3, the DNA is TGTGCCAGCAGTTCCCCGGGACTAGAGAACAATGAGCAGTTCTTC. Residues: CASSSPGLENNEQFF. The full variable domain, its missing parts supplied by reference TRBV28 and TRBJ2-1, is DVKVTQSSRYLVKRTGEKVFLECVQDMDHENMFWYRQDPGLGLRLIYFSYDVKMKEKGDIPEGYSVSREKKERFSLILESASTNQTSMYLCASSSPGLENNEQFFGPGTRLTVL.

The chain combines TRBV11-2 with TRBJ2-7, with a weak D call TRBD2 (6 bases). V was trimmed by 3 bases and J by 0 bases, leaving 6 bases between them. In germline, CDR1 is SGHAT, CDR2 FQNNGV. The CDR3 has 13 residues. The CDR3 reads CASSFSGSYEQYF. CDR3 coding DNA: TGTGCCAGCAGCTTTAGCGGCTCCTACGAGCAGTACTTC.

The J gene is TRBJ2-1, the V gene TRBV19; 11 bases fit TRBD2. CDR3 size: 15 residues. From germline, CDR1 is LNHDA and CDR2 SQIVND (reference sequence). The V and J ends lost 5 bases and 6 bases, in that order; junction bases with no gene match: 6. Written as DNA, the CDR3 is TGTGCCAGTAGTTCCGGGACTAGCGGATTCAATGAGCAGTTCTTC. This translates into CASSSGTSGFNEQFF.

This chain uses TRBV29-1 with TRBJ1-5, with D possibly TRBD1 on 6 matching bases. V dropped 4 bases and J dropped 2 bases, with 12 bases sitting between them. Germline V CDR1 and CDR2: SQVTM, ANQGSEA. This CDR3 comprises 14 residues. CDR3 nucleotides: TGCAGCGTTGTTTCGGCAGGGGGCAATCAGCCCCAGCATTTT. Translating gives CSVVSAGGNQPQHF.